Sequencing of this TCR beta chain was carried out in a study of vaccination and CD4 T cells after COVID-19. Study at large: Stimulation of the cells used overlapping spike peptide pools from SARS-CoV-2 and from the common cold coronaviruses HCoV-NL63, HCoV-OC43 and HCoV-229E.

V was pared by 5 bases and J by 10 bases, with 16 bases between. The germline CDR1 and CDR2 sequences are SGHTA and FQGTGA. CDR3 size: 13 residues. Treatment defined: roughly 10-day PBMC culture with coronavirus spike peptide pools or control peptides (ViraFEST assay). From the unexposed donor, CD4+ T cells were collected ahead of the COVID-19 pandemic (2011-2018). ViraFEST used peptide pools to expand antigen-specific T cells, then sequenced TCRs. Wells contained about 2 million PBMCs each, and these were cultured with roughly 11 IU/ml IL-2 and about 11 ug/ml peptide pools. These CD4+ T cells came from approximately 10-day cultures by negative selection. The Oncomine TCR Beta short-read assay sequenced DNA from cultured CD4+ T cells. The genomic DNA was obtained from cultured CD4+ T cells by extraction with the QIAamp micro DNA kit. TCRdb processed the PCR reads anew with MiXCR; each CDR3 protein has one entry. The sample has thousands of distinct CDR3 sequences, approximately 31% seen once.

This clonotype was seen a single time. Antigen unknown. Sequencing was performed on CD4+ T cells from blood, cultured in vitro. The chain recombines TRBV7-3 with TRBJ2-3, with D hard to call. The clonotype comes from a human donor in good health. The CDR3 bases are TGTGCCAGCAGCACCAATACTCGAACAGCGCAGTATTTT. It specifies CASSTNTRTAQYF.